This T cell receptor beta chain was sequenced for a study of blood T cells in healthy people across ages. Overall study results and limits: Significant beta diversity loss was already apparent by age around 40, declining roughly linearly. The diversity estimates, figures obtained from one million T cells, were considered underestimates.

Using a J-beta primer mix together with a sample-barcoded 5' primer, a second PCR was run for roughly 7 to 11 cycles. MiXCR, applied by TCRdb to the 5' RACE reads, yields one record per CDR3 protein. The sample shows hundreds of thousands of distinct CDR3 sequences, about 30% of them seen only once. The germline V gene has CDR1 LNHNV and CDR2 YYDKDF (reference sequence). J gave up 0 bases and V 3 bases, and 2 bases lay outside the gene matches. The CDR3 is 15 residues long. With respect to this clonotype: Its antigen is unidentified.

Per-sample PBMC isolation yielded at least 7 million cells. The chain combines TRBV15 with TRBJ2-1; TRBD1 matches at 7 bases. Sequenced sample: blood. This TCR was sampled from a woman of 80 years or more in good health. CDR3 in DNA: TGTGCCACCAGCAGCGAGGGGGCCTCCTACAATGAGCAGTTCTTC. Its protein product is CATSSEGASYNEQFF.